This T cell receptor (beta chain) originates from a study of regulatory T cells in long-lasting Graves disease. The time point was: persistent/refractory GD, antithyroid drugs over 5 years with positive TRAb. Making the TCR library involved RNA that had been extracted from PBMCs. Clinicians diagnosed Graves' disease using American Thyroid Association guidelines. This clonotype occurred many times. Its antigen is unidentified. Whole-study results and caveats: With persistent disease, TRBV28, TRBJ1-2 and TRBJ2-5 were the favored segments. The analysis examined peripheral blood only and excluded thyroid tissue.

The CDR3 consists of 14 residues. With 3 bases removed from V and 6 bases from J, the gap between germline ends came to 14 bases. Arm-PCR of CDR3 regions and iRepertoire HTBI primers were used to build TCR beta libraries. Using its own MiXCR run on the multiplex PCR reads, TCRdb lists one record per CDR3 protein. The data show a few hundred thousand distinct CDR3 sequences, less than 30% seen once. The chain is built from TRBV12-3 or TRBV12-4 and TRBJ1-1; D might be TRBD1 (6 bases). The sequence came from a middle-aged woman with Graves disease. The sequencing here drew on peripheral blood mononuclear cells (PBMCs), taken when the disease was refractory, from a patient treated with antithyroid drugs. CDR3 coding DNA: TGTGCCAGCAGTTTGGTGGTCAGGGGCGCTGAAGCTTTCTTT. As protein: CASSLVVRGAEAFF.